This is a list of T cell receptor beta chains from one sample in a study of spatial heterogeneity in lung cancer. TCRdb analysed the 5' RACE reads with MiXCR anew, one entry per CDR3 protein. The sample contains about 85,000 distinct CDR3 sequences, about a fifth of which appear only once. The specimen comprised PBMCs, sampled at surgery. The receptors were gathered from a male donor with early-stage non-small cell lung cancer. Both conserved end residues are trimmed from each CDR3. The D gene is left open where the match is weak.

>TRBV6-5|TRBJ1-2|.
ASSDGQILYGYT
>TRBV5-6|TRBJ1-5|.
ASRLGRNSNQPQH
>TRBV11-2|TRBJ2-5|.
ASGSGTHRETQY
>TRBV27|TRBJ1-2|TRBD1
ASSRDRFRGYT
>TRBV7-9|TRBJ2-1|TRBD2
ASSLVAGERGDEQF
>TRBV28|TRBJ1-2|.
ASSLPSRSGYT
>TRBV28|TRBJ1-3|.
ASSSRGGGNTIY
>TRBV3-1|TRBJ2-2|.
ASSQDQGPTGELF
>TRBV6-5|TRBJ1-5|.
ASSFRGVLGQPQH
>TRBV5-1|TRBJ2-1|TRBD2
ASSLIGTSGVDEQF
>TRBV28|TRBJ2-1|TRBD2
ASSFYRLAGGHEQF
>TRBV5-1|TRBJ2-1|TRBD2
ASSELAGTDNEQF
>TRBV29-1|TRBJ1-1|.
SVDRGMNTEAF
>TRBV7-2|TRBJ1-3|.
ASSQQYGNTIY
>TRBV7-9|TRBJ2-1|TRBD2
ASSTYLTAGGSLF
>TRBV29-1|TRBJ1-1|.
SVEETDWANTEAF
>TRBV5-1|TRBJ2-3|.
ASSRQSTATDTQY
>TRBV5-6|TRBJ1-2|TRBD1
ASSPGQGGT
>TRBV5-4|TRBJ2-7|.
ASSLDWQQSSYEQY
>TRBV20-1|TRBJ2-7|TRBD2
SAKLAGRRSYEQY
>TRBV7-2|TRBJ2-1|TRBD2
ASSSYPSGGTYNEQF
>TRBV5-4|TRBJ1-2|.
ASTLGGVLGYGYT
>TRBV7-6|TRBJ2-1|TRBD2
ASSLVSGGYNEQF
>TRBV6-2/TRBV6-3|TRBJ1-5|.
ASSYWEGRGNQPQH
>TRBV20-1|TRBJ2-4|.
SARPQVHNIQY
>TRBV9|TRBJ2-3|.
ASSVAFGTSTDTQY
>TRBV3-1|TRBJ1-3|.
ASSQAPQGTGNTIY
>TRBV5-5|TRBJ1-1|.
ASSLVPANLYTEAF
>TRBV4-2|TRBJ2-1|.
ASSQGQGGSYNEQF
>TRBV20-1|TRBJ2-3|TRBD2
SARPWTSGGRDTQY
>TRBV28|TRBJ2-1|TRBD1
ASSPPGQGNNEQF
>TRBV28|TRBJ2-1|.
ATRLRLAGTEEQF
>TRBV18|TRBJ1-4|TRBD1
ASSPTGDEKLF
>TRBV4-2|TRBJ2-1|TRBD2
ASSQDHGGNEQF
>TRBV11-2|TRBJ2-7|TRBD1
ASTSDRAGEQY
>TRBV29-1|TRBJ1-2|.
SVTPPDSYGYT
>TRBV6-2/TRBV6-3|TRBJ2-1|TRBD2
ASSYTGTSGRINEQF
>TRBV4-1|TRBJ2-7|TRBD2
ASSQAPSGLEEQY
>TRBV20-1|TRBJ2-3|.
SASRGNTQY
>TRBV6-2/TRBV6-3|TRBJ1-1|.
ASSYPLAVMNTEAF
>TRBV7-2|TRBJ1-2|TRBD1
ASSPGTVQGYT
>TRBV5-1|TRBJ1-6|TRBD1
ASSNRQGGASPLH
>TRBV29-1|TRBJ1-1|.
RVEQGNTEAF
>TRBV19|TRBJ1-2|TRBD1
ASSILPTGAGYGYT
>TRBV5-1|TRBJ2-3|TRBD1
ASSLEVGQGEY
>TRBV2|TRBJ2-1|TRBD2
ATIAGGPYNEQF
>TRBV12-3/TRBV12-4|TRBJ1-2|TRBD1
ASSHAGTVGT
>TRBV29-1|TRBJ1-1|TRBD1
SGTGVGSEAF
>TRBV28|TRBJ2-5|.
ASSLVGYQETQY